The rows below give T cell receptor beta chains drawn from one sample of a study of OX40 agonist ivuxolimab in advanced cancers. Assay: immunoSEQ multiplex PCR; the TCRdb copy retains only in-frame clones and omits some. The data show about 130,000 clones, roughly nine tenths seen once. Sequences were derived from CD4+ or CD8+ T cells sorted from blood, sampled in a trial of the OX40 agonist ivuxolimab. The source is an adult with an advanced solid tumor such as melanoma, head and neck, liver or kidney cancer. CDR3s include the opening cysteine and the closing phenylalanine or tryptophan. D genes are given only for firm matches. Rows may omit the clone size; those that give it use once, few, many or a size class.

v_gene	j_gene	abundance	d_gene	CDR3nt	CDR3aa
TRBV28	TRBJ2-3	.	TRBD1	TGTGCCAGCAGGACAGGGACAACCACAGATACGCAGTATTTT	CASRTGTTTDTQYF
TRBV21-1	TRBJ1-2	.	.	TGTGCCAGCAGCCTACAACCTGGACAGGGGGATGCGTCTAACTATGGCTACACCTTC	CASSLQPGQGDASNYGYTF
TRBV6-6	TRBJ2-1	.	TRBD2	TGTGCCAGCAGTCGCGGGAGGGATGACAATGAGCAGTTCTTC	CASSRGRDDNEQFF
TRBV13	TRBJ1-2	once	.	TGTGCCAGCAGCTTATTAGAGGTTCGGGATGGCTACACCTTC	CASSLLEVRDGYTF
TRBV19	TRBJ2-1	.	TRBD2	TGTGCCAGTAGTAGGCGGGAGCTCAATGAGCAGTTCTTC	CASSRRELNEQFF
TRBV28	TRBJ2-1	once	.	TGTGCCAGCACTGGTAATGAGCAGTTCTTC	CASTGNEQFF
TRBV2	TRBJ2-4	.	.	TGTGCCAGCAGTGGACAGGCGCTAGGTTTTCAGTACTTC	CASSGQALGFQYF
TRBV7-3	TRBJ2-6	.	TRBD2	TGTGCCAGCAGCCTAACCCCCTTACTAGCGGGAGCTGTTGTTGGGGACTCTGGGGCCAACGTCCTGACTTTC	CASSLTPLLAGAVVGDSGANVLTF
TRBV5-4	TRBJ2-7	.	TRBD1	TGTGCCAGCAGCTGGGACAGCTACGAGCAGTACTTC	CASSWDSYEQYF
TRBV28	TRBJ1-2	.	.	TGTGCCAGCAGTTTATATTTAACGGGCGGGGGCAATGGCTACACCTTC	CASSLYLTGGGNGYTF
TRBV9	TRBJ1-1	.	TRBD1	TGTGCCAGCAGCGTGGGCCGGGACAGCCCGAACACTGAAGCTTTCTTT	CASSVGRDSPNTEAFF
TRBV28	TRBJ2-3	.	TRBD2	TGTGCCACCGGGGGGGGATGGGGCACAGATACGCAGTATTTT	CATGGGWGTDTQYF
TRBV19	TRBJ2-2	.	TRBD1	TGTGCCAGTATTAAGAACAGGGGCGGAAACACCGGGGAGCTGTTTTTT	CASIKNRGGNTGELFF
TRBV28	TRBJ1-5	.	TRBD1	TGTGCCAGCAGCTCGGACAGGGGGTTTTATAGCAATCAGCCCCAGCATTTT	CASSSDRGFYSNQPQHF
TRBV5-1	TRBJ1-1	.	TRBD1	TGCGCCAGCAGCGCAGGGGGTTCGAAATTGAACACTGAAGCTTTCTTT	CASSAGGSKLNTEAFF
TRBV9	TRBJ2-2	.	TRBD1	TGTGCCAGCAGCGCCAGACAGGGGGCCACCGGGGAGCTGTTTTTT	CASSARQGATGELFF
TRBV7-9	TRBJ2-7	.	TRBD1	TGTGCCAGCAGCTTAGTACAGGGGGTCGACGAGCAGTACTTC	CASSLVQGVDEQYF
TRBV28	TRBJ1-4	.	.	TGTGCCAGCAAACGCCCCCGGATGTCGGGGGGGAAGGAAAAACTGTTTTTT	CASKRPRMSGGKEKLFF
TRBV19	TRBJ2-2	.	.	TGTGCCAGTAGTCCTTACTTAGGAATGGGGTCCGGGGAGCTGTTTTTT	CASSPYLGMGSGELFF
TRBV4-3	TRBJ2-7	.	.	TGCGCCAGCAGCCATCGCGTGGGCTACGAGCAGTACTTC	CASSHRVGYEQYF
TRBV28	TRBJ2-1	once	TRBD1	TGTGCCAGCACCCTTCGGGACAGGGTTTCCTACAATGAGCAGTTCTTC	CASTLRDRVSYNEQFF
TRBV19	TRBJ1-1	.	.	TGTGCCAGTAGTATAGTCACTGGGACCTACACTGAAGCTTTCTTT	CASSIVTGTYTEAFF
TRBV6-5	TRBJ2-7	.	.	TGTGCCAGCAGTTACTCGGACCGAAGCGAGCAGTACTTC	CASSYSDRSEQYF
TRBV5-5	TRBJ2-7	.	.	TGTGCCAGCAGCTTGGTTGGGGTTCCTTCCTACGAGCAGTACTTC	CASSLVGVPSYEQYF
TRBV4-3	TRBJ1-5	.	.	TGCGCCAGCAGCCAAGAGTTATGGGGGCACAATCAGCCCCAGCATTTT	CASSQELWGHNQPQHF
TRBV28	TRBJ2-1	.	TRBD1	TGTGCCAGCAGTTTCCTTCGAGGGGGCGACTACAATGAGCAGTTCTTC	CASSFLRGGDYNEQFF
TRBV7-2	TRBJ1-1	.	.	TGTGCCAGCGGCTTGGTGGGCGGGAACACTGAAGCTTTCTTT	CASGLVGGNTEAFF
TRBV12-5	TRBJ1-2	.	.	TGTGCTAGTGGTTTGGTACTCAGGGTTCATGGCTACACCTTC	CASGLVLRVHGYTF
TRBV6-1	TRBJ2-5	once	.	TGTGCCAGCAGTGAAGGGGGGGCCACAGAGACCCAGTACTTC	CASSEGGATETQYF
TRBV4-2	TRBJ1-4	.	TRBD1	TGTGCCAGCAGCGCTCAACAGGGGAGGGGGAATGAAAAACTGTTTTTT	CASSAQQGRGNEKLFF
TRBV27	TRBJ2-5	once	.	TGTGCCAGCAGTTTTCATGGGGGGACCCAGTACTTC	CASSFHGGTQYF
TRBV27	TRBJ1-2	.	.	TGTGCCAGCGGGGGGGGCCTGTACTACGGCTACACCTTC	CASGGGLYYGYTF
TRBV7-2	TRBJ1-3	once	.	TGTGCCAGCAGCTCAACAGACCTCTCTGGAAACACCATATATTTT	CASSSTDLSGNTIYF
TRBV28	TRBJ1-2	.	TRBD1	TGTGCCAGCACTCTTACAGGGGAGTTCTATGGCTACACCTTC	CASTLTGEFYGYTF
TRBV28	TRBJ1-4	.	.	TGTGCCAGCAGGCCAATTACGACAGGTACTAATGAAAAACTGTTTTTT	CASRPITTGTNEKLFF
TRBV5-1	TRBJ2-1	.	.	TGCGCCAGCAGCTTGGAATCCGGCGGGACCTACAATGAGCAGTTCTTC	CASSLESGGTYNEQFF
TRBV5-1	TRBJ1-1	.	TRBD1	TGCGCCAGCAGCTTGTCACAGGGGTACACTGAAGCTTTCTTT	CASSLSQGYTEAFF
TRBV5-4	TRBJ2-1	.	.	TGTGCCAGCAGCCCCATGCAGGGGTCCAGCTCCTACAATGAGCAGTTCTTC	CASSPMQGSSSYNEQFF
TRBV7-2	TRBJ2-1	.	TRBD2	TGTGCCAGCAGCTTAGTAGCGGGAGTCGAGCAGTTCTTC	CASSLVAGVEQFF
TRBV6-6	TRBJ2-7	.	.	TGTGCCAGCAGTTACTCGTCAGGGTACTACGAGCAGTACTTC	CASSYSSGYYEQYF
TRBV19	TRBJ1-4	.	.	TGTGCCAGTAAAGAACGGGGGCGCAGACGACCTAATGAAAAACTGTTTTTT	CASKERGRRRPNEKLFF
TRBV27	TRBJ2-1	.	TRBD2	TGTGCCAGCAGTTTTTCGTCTAGCGGGATCTACAATGAGCAGTTCTTC	CASSFSSSGIYNEQFF
TRBV18	TRBJ1-1	.	TRBD1	TGTGCCAGCTCGGTTTCCGGGGACAGCTACACTGAAGCTTTCTTT	CASSVSGDSYTEAFF
TRBV9	TRBJ2-2	.	.	TGTGCCAGCAGGGAAGTTGACACCGGGGAGCTGTTTTTT	CASREVDTGELFF
TRBV28	TRBJ1-5	.	.	TGTGCCAGCAATCCTCTTGGTGTTAGCAATCAGCCCCAGCATTTT	CASNPLGVSNQPQHF
TRBV25-1	TRBJ2-3	.	.	TGTGCCAGCAGAACAGCAGGGAGCACAGATACGCAGTATTTT	CASRTAGSTDTQYF
TRBV19	TRBJ2-1	.	TRBD2	TGTGCCAGTAGTAAGTTAGCGGGAGTGTCCTACAATGAGCAGTTCTTC	CASSKLAGVSYNEQFF
TRBV28	TRBJ2-7	.	.	TGTGCCAGCAGTCCTTCTTTAGGGTCGGCTTACGAGCAGTACTTC	CASSPSLGSAYEQYF
TRBV6-1	TRBJ1-1	.	.	TGTGCCAGCAGTGTGGGCCCTGGGCGGGATGAAGCTTTCTTT	CASSVGPGRDEAFF
TRBV5-1	TRBJ2-5	.	TRBD2	TGCGCCAGCAGCCGGACTAGCGGAGACCAAGAGACCCAGTACTTC	CASSRTSGDQETQYF
TRBV6-6	TRBJ1-1	.	.	TGTGCCAGCAATTTAGTAAAGGACCACCTTGGGGCTTTCTTT	CASNLVKDHLGAFF
TRBV28	TRBJ1-1	.	TRBD1	TGTGCCAGCAGTTCGCGACAGGGTCTGTGGACGGAAGCTTTCTTT	CASSSRQGLWTEAFF
TRBV5-5	TRBJ2-7	few	.	TGTGCCAGCAGGGACCAATACGAGCAGTACTTC	CASRDQYEQYF
TRBV28	TRBJ2-1	once	TRBD2	TGTGCCAGCAGTTCGCCCGGGACTATAAATGAGCAGTTCTTC	CASSSPGTINEQFF
TRBV28	TRBJ1-1	.	.	TGTGCCAGCACCCACCGAGCGCAGAACATGAACACTGAAGCTTTCTTT	CASTHRAQNMNTEAFF
TRBV11-3	TRBJ2-6	.	TRBD2	TGTGCCAGCAGGCGGGGACTAGCGGGAGCCTCTGGGGCCAACGTCCTGACTTTC	CASRRGLAGASGANVLTF
TRBV9	TRBJ2-1	.	.	TGTGCCAGCAGCAGAGGGGAGACTGAGCAGTTCTTC	CASSRGETEQFF
TRBV4-2	TRBJ2-2	.	TRBD2	TGTGCCAGCAGCCTTCCGACTAGCGGAACGAACACCGGGGAGCTGTTTTTT	CASSLPTSGTNTGELFF
TRBV5-4	TRBJ2-5	.	.	TGTGCCAGCAGCCCCTCTGAGAAAGAGACCCAGTACTTC	CASSPSEKETQYF